This T cell receptor (beta chain) was captured by sequencing in a study of blood T cell repertoires in COVID-19. Germline CDR1 MNHEY, CDR2 SVGAGI. CDR3 size: 16 residues. V was clipped by 4 bases and J by 1 base; unmatched bases: 8. Authors' data handling: Amplification of reference gene primers provided the estimated nucleated cell counts. Produced via immunoSEQ multiplex PCR; TCRdb's table is partial and in-frame only. V, J and clone size reflect that table, while D and trimming were determined from the DNA. The table lists fewer than 250,000 clones, around 80% of them singletons. The sequencing sample was made of peripheral blood. V gene TRBV6-5 combines with J gene TRBJ1-2, with 8 nucleotides matching TRBD1. The clonotype comes from an older woman with COVID-19, enrolled during active disease. CDR3 residues: CASSSRGTGRNYGYTF. The CDR3 region has the DNA TGTGCCAGCAGTTCCAGAGGGACAGGCCGTAACTATGGCTACACCTTC.